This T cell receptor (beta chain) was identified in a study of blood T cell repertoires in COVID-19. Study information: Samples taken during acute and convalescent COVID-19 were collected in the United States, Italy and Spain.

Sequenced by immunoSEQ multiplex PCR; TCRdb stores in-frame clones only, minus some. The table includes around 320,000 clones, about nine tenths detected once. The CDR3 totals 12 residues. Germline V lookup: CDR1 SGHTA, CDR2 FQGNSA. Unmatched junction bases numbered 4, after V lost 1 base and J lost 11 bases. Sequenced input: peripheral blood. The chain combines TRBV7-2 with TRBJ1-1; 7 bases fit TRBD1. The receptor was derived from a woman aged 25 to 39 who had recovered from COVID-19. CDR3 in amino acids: CASSLGTGGAFF. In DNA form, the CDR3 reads TGTGCCAGCAGCTTAGGGACAGGTGGGGCTTTCTTT.